This section outlines one T cell receptor (beta chain) sequence together with its context. The sample belongs to a study of blood T cell repertoires in COVID-19. Study details: There were acute and convalescent COVID-19 samples, and they came from the United States, Italy and Spain. In each case, the material was cDNA or gDNA derived from T cells, B-cell-depleted T cells, or PBMCs.

Original methodology: Amplification of reference gene primers was used by the study to estimate nucleated cell counts. Measured with immunoSEQ multiplex PCR; TCRdb has only the in-frame clones, and not every one. V, J and clone size derive from that table, while D and trimming were established from the DNA sequence. The sample lists more than 100,000 clones; approximately 87% were seen once. The TCR sequence derives from a man aged 65-85 years with active COVID-19. What was sequenced was peripheral blood.

CDR3 protein: CASRRMVGEKLFF. The CDR3 DNA is TGTGCCAGCAGACGGATGGTCGGGGAAAAACTGTTTTTT. The chain recombines TRBV6-5 with TRBJ1-4, with D uncertain. This CDR3 comprises 13 residues. From germline, CDR1 is MNHEY and CDR2 SVGAGI. V lost 6 bases and J 8 bases, leaving 13 bases between the germline ends.